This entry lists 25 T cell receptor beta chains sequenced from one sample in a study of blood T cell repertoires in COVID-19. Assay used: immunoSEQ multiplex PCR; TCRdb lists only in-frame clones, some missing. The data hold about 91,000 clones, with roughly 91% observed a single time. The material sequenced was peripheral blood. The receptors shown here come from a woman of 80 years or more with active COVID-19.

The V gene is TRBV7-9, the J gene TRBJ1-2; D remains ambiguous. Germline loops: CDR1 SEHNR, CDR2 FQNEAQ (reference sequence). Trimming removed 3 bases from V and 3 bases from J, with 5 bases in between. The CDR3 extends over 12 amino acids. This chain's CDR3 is CASSLQYYGYTF. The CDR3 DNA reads TGTGCCAGCAGCTTGCAGTACTATGGCTACACCTTC.

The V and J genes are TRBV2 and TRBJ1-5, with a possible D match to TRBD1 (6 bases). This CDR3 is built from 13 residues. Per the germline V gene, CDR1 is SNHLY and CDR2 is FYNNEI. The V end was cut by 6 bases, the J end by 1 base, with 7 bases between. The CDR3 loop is CASRRGSNQPQHF. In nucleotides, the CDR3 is TGTGCCAGCAGAAGGGGGAGCAATCAGCCCCAGCATTTT. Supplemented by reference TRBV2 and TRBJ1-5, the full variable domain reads EPEVTQTPSHQVTQMGQEVILRCVPISNHLYFYWYRQILGQKVEFLVSFYNNEISEKSEIFDDQFSVERPDGSNFTLKIRSTKLEDSAMYFCASRRGSNQPQHFGDGTRLSIL.

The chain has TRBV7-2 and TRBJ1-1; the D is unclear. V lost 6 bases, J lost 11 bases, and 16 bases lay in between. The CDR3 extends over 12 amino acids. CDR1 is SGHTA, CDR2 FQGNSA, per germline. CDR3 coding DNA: TGTGCCAGCAGTCAGGTATGGGGAGCGGCTTTCTTT. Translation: CASSQVWGAAFF.

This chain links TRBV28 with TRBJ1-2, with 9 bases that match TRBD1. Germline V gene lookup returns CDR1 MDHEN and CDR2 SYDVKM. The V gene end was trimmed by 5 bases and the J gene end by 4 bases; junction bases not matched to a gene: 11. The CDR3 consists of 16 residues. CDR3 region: CASSPLTGQGSYGYTF. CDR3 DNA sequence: TGTGCCAGCAGTCCCCTGACGGGACAGGGAAGCTATGGCTACACCTTC.

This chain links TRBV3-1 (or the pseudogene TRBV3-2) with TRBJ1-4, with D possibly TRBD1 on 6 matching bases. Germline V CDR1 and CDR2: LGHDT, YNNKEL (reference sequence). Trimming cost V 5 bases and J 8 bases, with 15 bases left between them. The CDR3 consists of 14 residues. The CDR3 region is CASSVKGVPEKLFF. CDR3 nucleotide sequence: TGTGCCAGCAGCGTAAAGGGGGTTCCGGAAAAACTGTTTTTT.

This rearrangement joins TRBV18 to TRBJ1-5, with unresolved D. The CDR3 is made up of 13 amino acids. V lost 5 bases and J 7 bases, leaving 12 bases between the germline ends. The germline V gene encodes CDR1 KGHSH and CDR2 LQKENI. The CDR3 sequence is CASSEGAGQPQHF. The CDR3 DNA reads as TGTGCCAGCTCAGAGGGCGCCGGCCAGCCCCAGCATTTT.

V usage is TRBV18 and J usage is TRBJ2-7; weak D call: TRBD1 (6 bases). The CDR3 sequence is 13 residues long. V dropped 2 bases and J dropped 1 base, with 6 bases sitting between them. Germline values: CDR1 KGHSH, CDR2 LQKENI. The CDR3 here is CASSPDRSYEQYF. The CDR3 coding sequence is TGTGCCAGCTCACCAGACAGGTCCTACGAGCAGTACTTC.

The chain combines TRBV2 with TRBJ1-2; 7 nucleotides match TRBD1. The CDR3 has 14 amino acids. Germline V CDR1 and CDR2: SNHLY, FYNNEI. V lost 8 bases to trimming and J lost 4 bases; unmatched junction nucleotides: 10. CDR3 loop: CASLKDRAGYGYTF. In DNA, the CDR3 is TGTGCCAGCCTGAAAGACAGGGCGGGCTATGGCTACACCTTC.

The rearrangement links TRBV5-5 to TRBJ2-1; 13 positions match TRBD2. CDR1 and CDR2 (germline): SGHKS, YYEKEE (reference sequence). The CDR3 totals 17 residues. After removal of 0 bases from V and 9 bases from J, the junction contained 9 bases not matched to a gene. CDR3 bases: TGTGCCAGCAGCTTGGCCGCGAGACTAGCGGGAGGTGGTGAGCAGTTCTTC. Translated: CASSLAARLAGGGEQFF.

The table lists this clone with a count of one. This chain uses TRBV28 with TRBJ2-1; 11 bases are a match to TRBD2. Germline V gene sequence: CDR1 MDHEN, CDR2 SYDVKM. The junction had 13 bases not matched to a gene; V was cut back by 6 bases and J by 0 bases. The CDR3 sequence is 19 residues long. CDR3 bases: TGTGCCAGCAGCCCCGGGGGCCCTAGCGGGGGGCTCTCCTACAATGAGCAGTTCTTC. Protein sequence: CASSPGGPSGGLSYNEQFF.

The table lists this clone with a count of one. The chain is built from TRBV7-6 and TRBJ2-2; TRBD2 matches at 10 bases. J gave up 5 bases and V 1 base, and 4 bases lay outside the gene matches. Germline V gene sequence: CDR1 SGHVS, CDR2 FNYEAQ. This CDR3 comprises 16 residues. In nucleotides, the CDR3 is TGTGCCAGCAGCTTAGGAATAGCGGGAGGAACCGGGGAGCTGTTTTTT. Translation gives CASSLGIAGGTGELFF. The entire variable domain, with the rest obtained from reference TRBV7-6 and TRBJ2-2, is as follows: GAGVSQSPRYKVTKRGQDVALRCDPISGHVSLYWYRQALGQGPEFLTYFNYEAQQDKSGLPNDRFSAERPEGSISTLTIQRTEQRDSAMYRCASSLGIAGGTGELFFGEGSRLTVL.

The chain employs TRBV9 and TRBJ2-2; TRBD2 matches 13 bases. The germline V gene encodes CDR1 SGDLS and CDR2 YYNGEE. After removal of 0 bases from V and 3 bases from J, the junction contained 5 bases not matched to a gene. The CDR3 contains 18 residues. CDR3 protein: CASSVVGTSGMYTGELFF. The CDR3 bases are TGTGCCAGCAGCGTAGTCGGGACTAGCGGGATGTACACCGGGGAGCTGTTTTTT.

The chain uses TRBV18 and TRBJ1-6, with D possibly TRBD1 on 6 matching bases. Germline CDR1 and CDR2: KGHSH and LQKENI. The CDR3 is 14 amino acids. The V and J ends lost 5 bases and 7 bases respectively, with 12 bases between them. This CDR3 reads CASSGRGENSPLHF. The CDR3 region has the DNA TGTGCCAGCTCAGGCAGGGGCGAAAATTCACCCCTCCACTTT.

CDR3 loop: CASSLLGGRGNEQFF. For the CDR3, the DNA is TGTGCCAGCAGTTTACTAGGTGGTCGGGGGAATGAGCAGTTCTTC. The chain employs TRBV28 and TRBJ2-1; tentative D call: TRBD2 (6 bases). V shed 2 bases and J shed 7 bases, with 15 bases lying between them. CDR1 is MDHEN, CDR2 SYDVKM, per germline. There are 15 residues in the CDR3.

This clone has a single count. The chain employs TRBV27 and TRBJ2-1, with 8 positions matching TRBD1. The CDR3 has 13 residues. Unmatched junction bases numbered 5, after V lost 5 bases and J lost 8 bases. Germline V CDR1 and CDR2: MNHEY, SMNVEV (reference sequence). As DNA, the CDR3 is TGTGCCAGCAGTCGTAGACAGGGGCATGAGCAGTTCTTC. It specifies CASSRRQGHEQFF.

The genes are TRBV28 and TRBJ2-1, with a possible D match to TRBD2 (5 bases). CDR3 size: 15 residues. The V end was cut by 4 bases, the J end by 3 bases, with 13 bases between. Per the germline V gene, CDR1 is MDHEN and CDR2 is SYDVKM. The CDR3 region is CASSSALAGYNEQFF. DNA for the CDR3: TGTGCCAGCAGTTCGGCCTTGGCGGGCTACAATGAGCAGTTCTTC.

The CDR3 loop is CASSPLPGTGANVLTF. The CDR3 DNA sequence: TGTGCCAGCTCACCACTTCCGGGAACTGGGGCCAACGTCCTGACTTTC. The chain combines TRBV18 with TRBJ2-6; a possible D gene is TRBD2 (5 bases). V dropped 1 base and J dropped 2 bases, with 9 bases sitting between them. Germline CDR1 reads KGHSH; CDR2 reads LQKENI. There are 16 residues in the CDR3.

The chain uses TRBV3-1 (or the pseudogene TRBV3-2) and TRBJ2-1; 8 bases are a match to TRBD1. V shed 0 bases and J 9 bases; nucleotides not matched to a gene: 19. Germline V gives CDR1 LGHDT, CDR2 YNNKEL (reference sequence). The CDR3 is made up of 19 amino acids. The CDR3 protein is CASSQDSYTGTGLPPEQFF. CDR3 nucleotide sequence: TGTGCCAGCAGCCAAGATAGTTACACCGGGACAGGTTTACCCCCTGAGCAGTTCTTC.

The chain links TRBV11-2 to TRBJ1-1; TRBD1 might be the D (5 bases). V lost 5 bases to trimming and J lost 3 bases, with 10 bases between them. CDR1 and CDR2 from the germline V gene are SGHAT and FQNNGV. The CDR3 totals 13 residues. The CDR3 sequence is CASSKRGDTEAFF. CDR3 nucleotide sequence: TGTGCCAGCAGCAAACGGGGGGACACTGAAGCTTTCTTT.

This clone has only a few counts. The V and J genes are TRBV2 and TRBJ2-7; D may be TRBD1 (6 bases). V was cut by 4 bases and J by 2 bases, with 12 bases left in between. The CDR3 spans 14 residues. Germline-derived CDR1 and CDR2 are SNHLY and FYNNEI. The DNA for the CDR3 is TGTGCCAGCAGTGTGCAGGGGAGACCCTACGAGCAGTACTTC. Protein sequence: CASSVQGRPYEQYF. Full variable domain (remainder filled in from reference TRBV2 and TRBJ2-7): EPEVTQTPSHQVTQMGQEVILRCVPISNHLYFYWYRQILGQKVEFLVSFYNNEISEKSEIFDDQFSVERPDGSNFTLKIRSTKLEDSAMYFCASSVQGRPYEQYFGPGTRLTVT.

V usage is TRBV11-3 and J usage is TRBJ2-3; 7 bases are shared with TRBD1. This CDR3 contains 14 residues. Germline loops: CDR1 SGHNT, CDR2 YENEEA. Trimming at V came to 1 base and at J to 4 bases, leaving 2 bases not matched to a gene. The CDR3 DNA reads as TGTGCCAGCAGCTTAGGAAGGGGGCCAGATACGCAGTATTTT. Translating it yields CASSLGRGPDTQYF.

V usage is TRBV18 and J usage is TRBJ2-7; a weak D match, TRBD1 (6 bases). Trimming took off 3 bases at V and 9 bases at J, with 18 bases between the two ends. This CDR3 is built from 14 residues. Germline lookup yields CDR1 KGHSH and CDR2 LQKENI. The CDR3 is CASSPGAQTLGQYF. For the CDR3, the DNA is TGTGCCAGCTCACCGGGGGCTCAAACGCTGGGGCAGTACTTC.

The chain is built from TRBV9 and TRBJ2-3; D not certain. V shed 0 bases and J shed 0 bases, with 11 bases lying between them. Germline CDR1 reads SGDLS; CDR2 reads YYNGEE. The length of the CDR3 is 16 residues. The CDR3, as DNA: TGTGCCAGCAGCGTAGCGGCGGCAACTAGCACAGATACGCAGTATTTT. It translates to CASSVAAATSTDTQYF.

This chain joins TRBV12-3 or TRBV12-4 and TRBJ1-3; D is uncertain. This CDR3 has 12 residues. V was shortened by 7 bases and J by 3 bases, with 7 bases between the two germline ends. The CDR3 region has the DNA TGTGCCAGCATACAGTATGGAAACACCATATATTTT. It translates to CASIQYGNTIYF.

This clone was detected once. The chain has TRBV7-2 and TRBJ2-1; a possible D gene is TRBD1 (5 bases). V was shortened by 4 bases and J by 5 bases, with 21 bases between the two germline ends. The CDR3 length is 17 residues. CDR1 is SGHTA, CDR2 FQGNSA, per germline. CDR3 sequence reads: CASSSWPGIKVHNEQFF. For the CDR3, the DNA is TGTGCCAGCAGCTCCTGGCCAGGGATTAAGGTTCACAATGAGCAGTTCTTC.